This TCR beta chain was captured by sequencing in a study of CD8 T cells in Susac syndrome. V lost 5 bases and J lost 2; bases outside the gene matches: 3. The CDR3 is 14 residues long. TCR beta sequences were obtained from blood CD8+ and CD4+ T cells. Reverse transcription of roughly 0.45 to 1 ug RNA was performed with random hexamers. Coverage of TCR beta CDR3 amplification by immunoSEQ multiplex PCR extended to 54 Vbeta and 13 Jbeta. A single record per CDR3 protein comes from TCRdb applying MiXCR to the immunoSEQ multiplex PCR reads. Of roughly 200,000 distinct CDR3 sequences detected, 85% to 95% appear once; the ten largest clones hold about 0.1%.

The sequence was collected from a human donor with Susac syndrome. The chain is built from TRBV12-3 or TRBV12-4 and TRBJ2-1; 7 nucleotides agree with TRBD2. Material for sequencing was CD4+ T cells from PBMCs. The CDR3 protein is CASSPLAAYNEQFF. CDR3 nucleotides: TGTGCCAGCAGTCCTCTAGCGGCCTACAATGAGCAGTTCTTC.